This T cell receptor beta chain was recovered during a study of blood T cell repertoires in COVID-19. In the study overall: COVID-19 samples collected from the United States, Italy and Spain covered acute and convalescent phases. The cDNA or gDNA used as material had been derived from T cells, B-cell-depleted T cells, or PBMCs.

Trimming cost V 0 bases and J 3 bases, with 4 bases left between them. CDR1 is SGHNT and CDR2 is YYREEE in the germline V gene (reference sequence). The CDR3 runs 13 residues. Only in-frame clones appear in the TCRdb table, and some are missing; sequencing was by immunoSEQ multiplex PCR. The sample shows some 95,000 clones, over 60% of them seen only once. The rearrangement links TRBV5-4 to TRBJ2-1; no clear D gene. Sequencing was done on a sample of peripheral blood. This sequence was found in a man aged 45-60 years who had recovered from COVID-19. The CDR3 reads CASSLGGYNEQFF. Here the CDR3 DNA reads TGTGCCAGCAGCTTGGGCGGCTACAATGAGCAGTTCTTC.